This TCR beta chain was found in a study of T cell responses to AZD1222 COVID-19 vaccine. Comment on this clone: Its antigen is as yet unknown. Other DNA sequences of this sample code for an identical CDR3.

Profiled with immunoSEQ multiplex PCR; TCRdb holds only in-frame clones, not every one. The repertoire has 100,000 to 150,000 clones, roughly 85% of them found once; the top ten carry just under 4.5%. Investigators merged groups given second doses at roughly 4 or roughly 12 weeks. Overall study findings and caveats: Repertoires were sampled only after the peak T cell response. Spike-wide coverage was observed for vaccine-associated CD4 TCRs, with dominant responses at 160-218 and 743-854.

Trimming stripped 6 bases from V and 4 bases from J, with 12 bases between. The germline gives CDR1 MNHEY, CDR2 SVGEGT. The CDR3 consists of 13 residues. The source was peripheral blood, collected 28 days after the second AZD1222 dose. The source of this sequence is an adult who received the AZD1222 COVID-19 vaccine. The chain carries TRBV6-2 or TRBV6-3 and TRBJ2-5, with D uncertain. The CDR3: CASSSGWGETQYF. CDR3 coding DNA: TGTGCCAGCAGCTCGGGCTGGGGAGAGACCCAGTACTTC.